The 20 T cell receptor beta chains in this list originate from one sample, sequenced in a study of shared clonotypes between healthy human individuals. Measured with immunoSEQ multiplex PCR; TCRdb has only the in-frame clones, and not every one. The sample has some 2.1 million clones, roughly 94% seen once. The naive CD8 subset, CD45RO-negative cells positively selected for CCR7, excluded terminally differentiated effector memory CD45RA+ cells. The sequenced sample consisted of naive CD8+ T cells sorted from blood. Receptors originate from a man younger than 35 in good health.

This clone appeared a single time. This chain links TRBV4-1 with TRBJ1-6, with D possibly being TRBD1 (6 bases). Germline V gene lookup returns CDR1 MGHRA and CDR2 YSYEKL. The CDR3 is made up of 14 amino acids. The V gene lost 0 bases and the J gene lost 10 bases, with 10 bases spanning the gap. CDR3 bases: TGCGCCAGCAGCCAAGAAGGGGGGGACTCACCCCTCCACTTT. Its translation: CASSQEGGDSPLHF.

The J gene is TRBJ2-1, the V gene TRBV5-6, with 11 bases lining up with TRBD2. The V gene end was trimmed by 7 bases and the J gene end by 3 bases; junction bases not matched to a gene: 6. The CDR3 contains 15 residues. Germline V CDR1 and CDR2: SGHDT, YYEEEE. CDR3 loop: CASGGSGRGYNEQFF. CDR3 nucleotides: TGTGCCAGCGGGGGTAGCGGGAGGGGCTACAATGAGCAGTTCTTC. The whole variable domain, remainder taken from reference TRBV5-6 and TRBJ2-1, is DAGVTQSPTHLIKTRGQQVTLRCSPKSGHDTVSWYQQALGQGPQFIFQYYEEEERQRGNFPDRFSGHQFPNYSSELNVNALLLGDSALYLCASGGSGRGYNEQFFGPGTRLTVL.

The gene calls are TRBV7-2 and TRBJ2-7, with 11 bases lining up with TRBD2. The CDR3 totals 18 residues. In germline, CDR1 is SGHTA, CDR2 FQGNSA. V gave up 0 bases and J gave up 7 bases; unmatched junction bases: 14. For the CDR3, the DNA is TGTGCCAGCAGCTTAGCCTTAGCGGGAGGGCCAACGTTGGGGGAGCAGTACTTC. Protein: CASSLALAGGPTLGEQYF.

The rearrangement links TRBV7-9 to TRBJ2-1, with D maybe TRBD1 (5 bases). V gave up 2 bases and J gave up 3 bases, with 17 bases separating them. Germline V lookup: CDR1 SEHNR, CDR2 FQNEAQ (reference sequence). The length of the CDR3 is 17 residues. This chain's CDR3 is CASSLQGSSGLYNEQFF. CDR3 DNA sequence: TGTGCCAGCAGCTTACAGGGTAGTTCGGGCCTCTACAATGAGCAGTTCTTC.

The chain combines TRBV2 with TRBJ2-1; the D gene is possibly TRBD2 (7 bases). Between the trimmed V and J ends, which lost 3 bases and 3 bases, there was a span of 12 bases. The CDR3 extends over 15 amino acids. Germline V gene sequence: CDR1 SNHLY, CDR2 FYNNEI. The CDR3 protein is CASSERGPIYNEQFF. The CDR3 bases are TGTGCCAGCAGTGAGCGGGGGCCCATCTACAATGAGCAGTTCTTC.

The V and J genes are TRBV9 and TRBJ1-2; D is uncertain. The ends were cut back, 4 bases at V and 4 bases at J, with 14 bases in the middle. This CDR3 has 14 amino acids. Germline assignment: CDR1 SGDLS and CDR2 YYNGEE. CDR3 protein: CASSLGSSPYGYTF. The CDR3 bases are TGTGCCAGCAGCCTGGGCTCTAGCCCCTATGGCTACACCTTC.

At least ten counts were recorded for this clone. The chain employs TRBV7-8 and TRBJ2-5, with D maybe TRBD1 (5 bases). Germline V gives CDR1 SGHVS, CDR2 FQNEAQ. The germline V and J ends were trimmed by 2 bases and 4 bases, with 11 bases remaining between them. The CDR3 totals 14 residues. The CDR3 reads CASSLSAGSETQYF. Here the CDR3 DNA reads TGTGCCAGCAGCTTATCGGCAGGGTCAGAGACCCAGTACTTC.

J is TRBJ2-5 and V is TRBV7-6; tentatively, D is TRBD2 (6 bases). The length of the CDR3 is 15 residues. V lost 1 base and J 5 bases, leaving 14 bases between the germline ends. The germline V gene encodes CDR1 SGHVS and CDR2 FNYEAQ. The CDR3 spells CASSLEARRVETQYF. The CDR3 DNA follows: TGTGCCAGCAGCTTAGAGGCCAGGAGGGTGGAGACCCAGTACTTC.

The DNA of the CDR3 is TGTGCCAGCAGCTTAGGGGGGGCGGAGGGCTATGGCTACACCTTC. Translation: CASSLGGAEGYGYTF. V and J are TRBV5-4 and TRBJ1-2, with a weak D call TRBD1 (6 bases). The CDR3 loop spans 15 amino acids. Per germline, CDR1 SGHNT and CDR2 YYREEE (reference sequence). Trimming removed 2 bases at V and 4 bases at J, with 15 bases between.

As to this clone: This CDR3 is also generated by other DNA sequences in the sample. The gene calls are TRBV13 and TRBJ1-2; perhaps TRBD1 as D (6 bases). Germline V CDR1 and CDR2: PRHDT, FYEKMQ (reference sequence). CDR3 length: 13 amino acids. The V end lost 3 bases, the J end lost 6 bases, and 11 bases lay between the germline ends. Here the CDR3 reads CASSLGRGDGYTF. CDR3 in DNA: TGTGCCAGCAGCTTGGGCAGGGGTGATGGCTACACCTTC.

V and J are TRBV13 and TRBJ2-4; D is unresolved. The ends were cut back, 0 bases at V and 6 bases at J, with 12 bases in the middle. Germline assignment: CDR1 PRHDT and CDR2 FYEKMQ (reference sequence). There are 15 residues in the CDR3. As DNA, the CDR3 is TGTGCCAGCAGCTTAGGCCTAGGCCTAGGAAACATTCAGTACTTC. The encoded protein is CASSLGLGLGNIQYF.

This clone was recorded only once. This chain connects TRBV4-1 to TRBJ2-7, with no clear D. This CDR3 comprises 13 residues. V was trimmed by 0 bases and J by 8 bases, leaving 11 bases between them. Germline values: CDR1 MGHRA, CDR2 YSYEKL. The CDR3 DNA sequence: TGCGCCAGCAGCCAAGATGCGGCGGTACAGCAGTACTTC. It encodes CASSQDAAVQQYF.

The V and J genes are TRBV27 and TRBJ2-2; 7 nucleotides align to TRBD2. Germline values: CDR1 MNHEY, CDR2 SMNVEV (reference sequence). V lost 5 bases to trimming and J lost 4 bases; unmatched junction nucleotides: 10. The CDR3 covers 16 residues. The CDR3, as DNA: TGTGCCAGCAGTCCCCGGACTAGTCAGGTCACCGGGGAGCTGTTTTTT. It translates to CASSPRTSQVTGELFF.

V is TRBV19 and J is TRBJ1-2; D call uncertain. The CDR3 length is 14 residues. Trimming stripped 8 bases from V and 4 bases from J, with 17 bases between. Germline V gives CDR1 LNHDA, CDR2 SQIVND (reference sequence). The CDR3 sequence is CASRHNTAGYGYTF. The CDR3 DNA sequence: TGTGCCAGTCGGCACAACACGGCGGGCTATGGCTACACCTTC.

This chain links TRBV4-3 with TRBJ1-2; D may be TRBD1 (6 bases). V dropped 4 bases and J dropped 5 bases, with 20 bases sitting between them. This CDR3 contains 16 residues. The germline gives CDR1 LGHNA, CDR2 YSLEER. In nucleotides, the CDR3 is TGCGCCAGCAGCCCGGGGGGGGCCAGGGGCAGTTATGGCTACACCTTC. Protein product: CASSPGGARGSYGYTF.

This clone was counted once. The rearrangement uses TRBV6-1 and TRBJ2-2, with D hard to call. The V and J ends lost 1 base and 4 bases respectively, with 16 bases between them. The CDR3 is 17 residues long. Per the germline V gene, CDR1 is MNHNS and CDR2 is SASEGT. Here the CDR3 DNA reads TGTGCCAGCAGTGAAGTTCCACGGCTAGGAAGCACCGGGGAGCTGTTTTTT. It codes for CASSEVPRLGSTGELFF.

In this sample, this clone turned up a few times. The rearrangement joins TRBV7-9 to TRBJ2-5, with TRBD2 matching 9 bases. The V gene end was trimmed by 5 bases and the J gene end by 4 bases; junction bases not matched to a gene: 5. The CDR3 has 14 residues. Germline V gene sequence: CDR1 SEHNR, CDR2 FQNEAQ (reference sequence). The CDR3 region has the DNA TGTGCCAGCAGCCCGTCAGCGGGGGGAGAGACCCAGTACTTC. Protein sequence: CASSPSAGGETQYF.

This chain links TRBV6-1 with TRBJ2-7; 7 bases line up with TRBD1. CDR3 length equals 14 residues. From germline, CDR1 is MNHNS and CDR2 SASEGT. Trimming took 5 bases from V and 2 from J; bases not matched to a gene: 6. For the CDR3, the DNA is TGTGCCAGCAGTATCGGACAGGTTCCCTACGAGCAGTACTTC. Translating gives CASSIGQVPYEQYF.

Here the CDR3 DNA reads TGTGCCAGCAGTTTAATCCCAAGGGGTGCCTACGAGCAGTACTTC. This gives the protein CASSLIPRGAYEQYF. The V gene is TRBV28, the J gene TRBJ2-7; D is possibly TRBD1 (5 bases). Between the trimmed V and J ends, which lost 2 bases and 2 bases, there was a span of 13 bases. Looked up from germline, CDR1 is MDHEN and CDR2 is SYDVKM. The CDR3 runs 15 residues.

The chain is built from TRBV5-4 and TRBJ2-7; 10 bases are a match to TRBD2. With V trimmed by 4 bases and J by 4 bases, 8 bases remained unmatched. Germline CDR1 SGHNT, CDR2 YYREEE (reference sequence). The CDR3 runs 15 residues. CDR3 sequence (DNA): TGTGCCAGCAGCCCCAGCGGGAGGGCCGGTTACGAGCAGTACTTC. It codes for CASSPSGRAGYEQYF.